These T cell receptor beta chains were read from a single sample in a study of T-cell memory formation after mild COVID-19. TCRdb re-analysed the 5' RACE reads in MiXCR, keeping a single row per CDR3 protein. The table includes some 250,000 distinct CDR3 sequences, about a sixth detected once. Sequences were obtained from PBMCs or a T cell subset sorted from them (not recorded which). The source is a man younger than 35 who had mild COVID-19 (a few samples of this study predate the infection). Cell type and time point are not known. The CDR3 runs from the conserved cysteine through the conserved F or W. The order of the fields is D gene, V gene, clone size, J gene, CDR3 protein, CDR3 DNA. The D gene is left open where the match is weak. Rows may omit the clone size; those that give it use once, few, many or a size class.

D: -; V: TRBV4-1; size: many; J: TRBJ1-2; CDR3: CASSQDRVNYGYTF; DNA: TGCGCCAGCAGCCAAGATAGAGTAAACTATGGCTACACCTTC
D: -; V: TRBV12-3/TRBV12-4; size: -; J: TRBJ1-1; CDR3: CASSSGRANTEAFF; DNA: TGTGCCAGCAGTTCCGGGAGGGCGAACACTGAAGCTTTCTTT
D: -; V: TRBV5-1; size: -; J: TRBJ2-5; CDR3: CASSRSQGRGRQETQYF; DNA: TGCGCCAGCAGCCGATCACAAGGCCGGGGCCGACAAGAGACCCAGTACTTC
D: -; V: TRBV5-8; size: -; J: TRBJ1-5; CDR3: CASHRNSNQPQHF; DNA: TGTGCCAGCCATAGAAATAGCAATCAGCCCCAGCATTTT
D: TRBD2; V: TRBV20-1; size: few; J: TRBJ2-3; CDR3: CSATLRASGDFTDTQYF; DNA: TGCAGTGCTACGCTGAGGGCTAGCGGGGACTTCACAGATACGCAGTATTTT
D: TRBD2; V: TRBV7-9; size: many; J: TRBJ2-1; CDR3: CASSLSLAGAYNEQFF; DNA: TGTGCCAGCAGCTTAAGCCTAGCGGGGGCCTACAATGAGCAGTTCTTC
D: TRBD1; V: TRBV20-1; size: few; J: TRBJ2-7; CDR3: CSARGGRGTYEQYF; DNA: TGCAGTGCTAGAGGCGGCAGGGGGACCTACGAGCAGTACTTC
D: -; V: TRBV6-5; size: -; J: TRBJ2-1; CDR3: CASRYRQGYYNEQFF; DNA: TGTGCCAGCCGTTATCGGCAGGGGTACTACAATGAGCAGTTCTTC
D: -; V: TRBV28; size: few; J: TRBJ1-5; CDR3: CASSLLVLDQPQHF; DNA: TGTGCCAGCAGTTTACTGGTTTTAGATCAGCCCCAGCATTTT
D: -; V: TRBV9; size: few; J: TRBJ1-3; CDR3: CASSVNVGSGNTIYF; DNA: TGTGCCAGCAGCGTTAACGTTGGCTCTGGAAACACCATATATTTT
D: -; V: TRBV24-1; size: few; J: TRBJ2-3; CDR3: CATSDQGLTDTQYF; DNA: TGTGCCACCAGTGATCAGGGACTCACAGATACGCAGTATTTT
D: -; V: TRBV12-3/TRBV12-4; size: few; J: TRBJ1-4; CDR3: CASSFGATNEKLFF; DNA: TGTGCCAGCAGTTTCGGGGCAACTAATGAAAAACTGTTTTTT
D: -; V: TRBV9; size: -; J: TRBJ1-3; CDR3: CASTNSGSNTIYF; DNA: TGTGCCAGCACAAACTCGGGGAGTAACACCATATATTTT
D: -; V: TRBV12-3/TRBV12-4; size: few; J: TRBJ1-1; CDR3: CASSFKFDGGTEAFF; DNA: TGTGCCAGCAGTTTCAAATTTGACGGGGGCACTGAAGCTTTCTTT
D: -; V: TRBV24-1; size: few; J: TRBJ2-3; CDR3: CATSDLSTDTQYF; DNA: TGTGCCACCAGTGACCTCAGCACAGATACGCAGTATTTT
D: -; V: TRBV28; size: -; J: TRBJ2-2; CDR3: CASSFSGLANTGELFF; DNA: TGTGCCAGCAGTTTCTCAGGACTCGCGAACACCGGGGAGCTGTTTTTT
D: -; V: TRBV5-1; size: few; J: TRBJ1-4; CDR3: CASSLGANLNEKLFF; DNA: TGCGCCAGCAGCTTGGGGGCTAACCTTAATGAAAAACTGTTTTTT
D: -; V: TRBV3-1; size: -; J: TRBJ2-1; CDR3: CASSQEEDDEQFF; DNA: TGTGCCAGCAGCCAAGAGGAAGACGATGAGCAGTTCTTC
D: -; V: TRBV5-6; size: few; J: TRBJ2-1; CDR3: CASSLVFERPLEDEQFF; DNA: TGTGCCAGCAGCTTGGTGTTCGAGCGTCCGCTTGAGGATGAGCAGTTCTTC
D: -; V: TRBV10-1; size: -; J: TRBJ1-2; CDR3: CASSEGDDYGYTF; DNA: TGCGCCAGCAGCGAGGGGGATGACTATGGCTACACCTTC
D: -; V: TRBV3-1; size: many; J: TRBJ2-7; CDR3: CASSRAGTAAYEQYF; DNA: TGTGCCAGCAGCCGCGCCGGGACGGCCGCCTACGAGCAGTACTTC
D: -; V: TRBV7-2; size: -; J: TRBJ2-5; CDR3: CASARAGAQETQYF; DNA: TGTGCCAGCGCCAGGGCAGGGGCACAGGAGACCCAGTACTTC
D: TRBD1; V: TRBV5-1; size: -; J: TRBJ2-1; CDR3: CASSLGTGGYQEQFF; DNA: TGCGCCAGCAGCTTGGGCACAGGGGGATATCAGGAGCAGTTCTTC
D: TRBD1; V: TRBV28; size: -; J: TRBJ1-1; CDR3: CASSFSGTGAFF; DNA: TGTGCCAGCAGTTTTTCGGGGACAGGAGCTTTCTTT
D: -; V: TRBV7-2; size: -; J: TRBJ2-7; CDR3: CASTPREHVPYEQYF; DNA: TGTGCCAGCACCCCCCGGGAGCACGTACCCTACGAGCAGTACTTC
D: -; V: TRBV6-5; size: few; J: TRBJ1-5; CDR3: CASSYSIQGGQPQHF; DNA: TGTGCCAGCAGTTACTCGATACAGGGAGGCCAGCCCCAGCATTTT
D: -; V: TRBV5-1; size: few; J: TRBJ2-5; CDR3: CASSPYGGQETQYF; DNA: TGCGCCAGCAGCCCCTATGGGGGCCAAGAGACCCAGTACTTC
D: -; V: TRBV14; size: -; J: TRBJ2-7; CDR3: CASSHLTAYTLSEQYF; DNA: TGTGCCAGCAGCCACCTGACAGCATACACCCTATCCGAGCAGTACTTC
D: -; V: TRBV20-1; size: -; J: TRBJ2-5; CDR3: CSARVRQGIGQYF; DNA: TGCAGTGCTAGAGTCCGTCAAGGGATCGGCCAGTACTTC
D: TRBD1; V: TRBV7-9; size: few; J: TRBJ2-5; CDR3: CASSLGAGGSQETQYF; DNA: TGTGCCAGCAGCTTAGGGGCAGGGGGTTCACAAGAGACCCAGTACTTC
D: -; V: TRBV20-1; size: few; J: TRBJ2-3; CDR3: CSARARGATDTQYF; DNA: TGCAGTGCTAGAGCCAGGGGTGCAACAGATACGCAGTATTTT
D: -; V: TRBV2; size: few; J: TRBJ1-2; CDR3: CASEQNHSYGYTF; DNA: TGTGCCAGCGAACAGAATCACTCTTATGGCTACACCTTC
D: TRBD2; V: TRBV20-1; size: -; J: TRBJ2-7; CDR3: CSASGRSGASSYEQYF; DNA: TGCAGTGCTAGCGGCCGAAGCGGGGCGTCCTCCTACGAGCAGTACTTC
D: TRBD1; V: TRBV6-6; size: -; J: TRBJ1-4; CDR3: CASTRPGQGNEKLFF; DNA: TGTGCCAGCACCCGACCGGGACAGGGTAATGAAAAACTGTTTTTT
D: -; V: TRBV2; size: -; J: TRBJ1-5; CDR3: CASSYLGEGNQPQHF; DNA: TGTGCCAGCAGTTACCTCGGGGAGGGCAATCAGCCCCAGCATTTT
D: TRBD1; V: TRBV5-1; size: many; J: TRBJ2-7; CDR3: CASSGTGLRSYEQYF; DNA: TGCGCCAGCAGCGGGACAGGATTACGGTCCTACGAGCAGTACTTC
D: -; V: TRBV6-5; size: few; J: TRBJ1-3; CDR3: CASSYSRGSNSGNTIYF; DNA: TGTGCCAGCAGTTACTCTAGGGGGAGTAACTCTGGAAACACCATATATTTT
D: -; V: TRBV4-1; size: -; J: TRBJ2-2; CDR3: CASSQVFGHFTGELFF; DNA: TGCGCCAGCAGCCAAGTTTTCGGACACTTCACCGGGGAGCTGTTTTTT
D: TRBD1; V: TRBV6-5; size: -; J: TRBJ1-2; CDR3: CASSYSTGSLRGYGYTF; DNA: TGTGCCAGCAGTTACTCGACCGGGAGCCTCAGGGGGTATGGCTACACCTTC